The present entry profiles one TCR beta chain with its context. Likely unrecorded immune exposures existed in these nominally healthy donors. This entry comes from a study of cytomegalovirus exposure and HLA in healthy donors. V trimming: 6 bases; J trimming: 1 base; junction bases outside the gene matches: 5. The CDR3 is 14 residues long. Germline V lookup: CDR1 SGHDN, CDR2 FVKESK. The PCR had 60 Vbeta and 13 Jbeta primers. Libraries were prepared by immunoSEQ multiplex PCR; TCRdb keeps only in-frame clonotypes and omits some of them. Among approximately 220,000 clones listed, less than 85% were seen once.

This receptor was identified in a man aged 18 to 30 in good health and CMV-seronegative. This chain connects TRBV14 to TRBJ2-7; 8 bases line up with TRBD1. The sample was PBMCs. CDR3 in DNA: TGTGCCAGCAGTCGGACAGGGTTATCCTACGAGCAGTACTTC. Protein: CASSRTGLSYEQYF.